These 29 T cell receptor beta chains originate from one sample sequenced in a study of cytomegalovirus exposure and HLA in healthy donors. With 60 Vbeta and 13 Jbeta primers, the PCR was carried out. Only in-frame clones appear in the TCRdb table, and some are missing; sequencing was by immunoSEQ multiplex PCR. The repertoire includes under 130,000 clones, around 72% of them detected once, and around 6% sits in the top ten. Material for sequencing was PBMCs. These receptors were taken from a male donor in good health and CMV-seronegative.

This clone showed up just a few times. The chain is built from TRBV4-1 and TRBJ2-7; D call uncertain. The CDR3 length is 16 residues. Trimming removed 0 bases at V and 0 bases at J, with 12 bases between. The germline gives CDR1 MGHRA, CDR2 YSYEKL. CDR3 DNA sequence: TGCGCCAGCAGCCAAGATGATCGTTCCAGCTCCTACGAGCAGTACTTC. Translation gives CASSQDDRSSSYEQYF.

The table lists this clone with a few counts. The genes are TRBV5-8 and TRBJ2-1; the D gene is possibly TRBD2 (5 bases). The CDR3 runs 14 residues. Germline CDR1 reads SGHTS; CDR2 reads YDEGEE. V shed 0 bases and J shed 1 base, with 5 bases lying between them. This CDR3 is CASSLGTSYNEQFF. Written as DNA, the CDR3 is TGTGCCAGCAGCTTGGGGACTTCCTACAATGAGCAGTTCTTC.

The rearrangement joins TRBV27 to TRBJ2-1; D possibly corresponds to TRBD2 (5 bases). This CDR3 is 13 amino acids long. The V gene's germline CDR1 is MNHEY and CDR2 SMNVEV (reference sequence). Between the trimmed V and J ends, which lost 2 bases and 12 bases, there was a span of 14 bases. CDR3 in amino acids: CASSLGRESGQFF. CDR3 DNA sequence: TGTGCCAGCAGTTTAGGTAGGGAGTCCGGGCAGTTCTTC.

J is TRBJ2-1 and V is TRBV2; 12 bases match TRBD2. Germline V lookup: CDR1 SNHLY, CDR2 FYNNEI. Trimming removed 1 base from V and 11 bases from J; junction bases left unmatched: 9. The CDR3 is made up of 16 amino acids. The CDR3 protein is CASSEGGLAGSRKQFF. CDR3 DNA: TGTGCCAGCAGTGAAGGGGGACTAGCGGGCAGCCGGAAGCAGTTCTTC.

The rearrangement links TRBV5-1 to TRBJ1-5, with D possibly being TRBD1 (6 bases). With 4 bases removed from V and 2 bases from J, the gap between germline ends came to 19 bases. The CDR3 has 17 amino acids. The germline V gene encodes CDR1 SGHRS and CDR2 YFSETQ. The CDR3 here is CASSPWFRGVGNQPQHF. As DNA, the CDR3 is TGCGCCAGCAGCCCCTGGTTCAGGGGAGTAGGCAATCAGCCCCAGCATTTT.

This chain joins TRBV19 and TRBJ2-3; 11 nucleotides line up with TRBD2. Losses at the gene ends were 2 bases for V and 0 bases for J; bases not matched to a gene: 4. The CDR3 covers 17 residues. Germline V CDR1 and CDR2: LNHDA, SQIVND (reference sequence). The CDR3 is CASSISGLADSTDTQYF. CDR3 DNA: TGTGCCAGTAGTATATCGGGACTAGCGGATAGCACAGATACGCAGTATTTT.

This clone was seen just once. The chain recombines TRBV27 with TRBJ2-5; the D gene is possibly TRBD2 (6 bases). There are 15 residues in the CDR3. Between the trimmed V and J ends, which lost 5 bases and 6 bases, there was a span of 19 bases. The germline V gene encodes CDR1 MNHEY and CDR2 SMNVEV (reference sequence). The CDR3 reads CASSPGGALHQTQYF. The CDR3 DNA reads as TGTGCCAGCAGTCCTGGAGGGGCCCTCCACCAGACCCAGTACTTC.

V is TRBV7-8 and J is TRBJ1-2, with 7 positions matching TRBD1. The germline gives CDR1 SGHVS, CDR2 FQNEAQ. This CDR3 is 15 amino acids long. V was pared by 0 bases and J by 8 bases, with 9 bases of the junction left unmatched. The CDR3 is CASSLASGQLSGYTF. For the CDR3, the DNA is TGTGCCAGCAGCTTAGCGTCGGGACAGCTCAGCGGCTACACCTTC.

The chain combines TRBV5-4 with TRBJ1-4, with 7 bases identical to TRBD1. V shed 5 bases and J 16 bases; nucleotides not matched to a gene: 14. This CDR3 spans 13 amino acids. CDR1 SGHNT and CDR2 YYREEE come from the germline V gene (reference sequence). CDR3 sequence: CASSSRGERFQFF. The CDR3 DNA is TGTGCCAGCAGTTCCAGGGGGGAAAGGTTCCAGTTTTTT.

This clone was counted once. J is TRBJ1-1 and V is TRBV19, with 7 bases matching TRBD1. The trim removed 5 bases at V and 5 bases at J, leaving 5 bases unmatched. Looked up from germline, CDR1 is LNHDA and CDR2 is SQIVND (reference sequence). The CDR3 is made up of 13 amino acids. DNA of the CDR3: TGTGCCAGTAGTGGACAGGTTGGTACTGAAGCTTTCTTT. Protein product: CASSGQVGTEAFF.

V and J are TRBV13 and TRBJ1-2; 7 bases are a match to TRBD1. This CDR3 comprises 13 residues. V was clipped by 6 bases and J by 4 bases; unmatched bases: 5. From germline, CDR1 is PRHDT and CDR2 FYEKMQ (reference sequence). This chain's CDR3 is CASSRGGPYGYTF. In DNA form, the CDR3 reads TGTGCCAGCAGTCGAGGGGGCCCCTATGGCTACACCTTC.

The chain carries TRBV30 and TRBJ2-5, with D possibly matching TRBD2 (5 bases). Trimming took off 3 bases at V and 0 bases at J, with 11 bases between the two ends. CDR3 length equals 14 residues. The germline V gene has CDR1 GTSNPN and CDR2 SVGIG (reference sequence). The CDR3 protein is CAWRPTMYQETQYF. Written as DNA, the CDR3 is TGTGCCTGGAGGCCGACTATGTACCAAGAGACCCAGTACTTC.

J is TRBJ1-1 and V is TRBV10-3; no clear D gene. From germline, CDR1 is ENHRY and CDR2 SYGVKD. The ends were cut back, 7 bases at V and 8 bases at J, with 20 bases in the middle. The CDR3 covers 14 residues. The CDR3 protein is CAIKGGGSMVEAFF. CDR3 coding DNA: TGTGCCATCAAGGGCGGAGGGTCGATGGTGGAAGCTTTCTTT.

This clone was seen a single time. The J gene is TRBJ2-4, the V gene TRBV4-2; the match to TRBD2 covers 10 bases. The CDR3 spans 19 residues. The V gene's germline CDR1 is LGHNA and CDR2 YNFKEQ. Trimming cost V 1 base and J 0 bases; bases outside gene matches: 9. The CDR3 DNA reads as TGTGCCAGCAGCCAAGGGGTAGCGGGAGGCCTTCTAGCCAAAAACATTCAGTACTTC. Amino acids: CASSQGVAGGLLAKNIQYF.

The rearrangement uses TRBV2 and TRBJ1-5, with TRBD1 matching 8 bases. Germline V CDR1 and CDR2: SNHLY, FYNNEI. Trimming removed 6 bases from V and 7 bases from J; junction bases left unmatched: 5. This CDR3 is built from 13 residues. This chain's CDR3 is CASSDRGRQPQHF. Here the CDR3 DNA reads TGTGCCAGCAGCGACAGGGGCCGGCAGCCCCAGCATTTT.

This chain joins TRBV2 and TRBJ1-4, with 9 bases matching TRBD1. Trimming cost V 11 bases and J 5 bases; bases outside gene matches: 9. CDR1 and CDR2 (germline): SNHLY, FYNNEI. CDR3 size: 14 residues. The chain's CDR3 is CAFKPDRGNEKLFF. CDR3 nucleotides: TGTGCCTTCAAACCTGACAGGGGGAATGAAAAACTGTTTTTT.

With respect to this clone: Other DNA sequences in this specimen translate into the identical CDR3. The chain uses TRBV7-2 and TRBJ1-5; D is possibly TRBD1 (5 bases). The germline gives CDR1 SGHTA, CDR2 FQGNSA. The CDR3 is made up of 15 amino acids. Trimming took 1 base from V and 1 from J, leaving 8 bases between them. CDR3 region: CASSLGGGSNQPQHF. The CDR3 DNA reads TGTGCCAGCAGCTTAGGGGGGGGAAGCAATCAGCCCCAGCATTTT.

This rearrangement joins TRBV5-1 to TRBJ2-7; 9 bases fit TRBD1. CDR1 is SGHRS and CDR2 is YFSETQ in the germline V gene. The CDR3 has 14 residues. Losses at the gene ends were 1 base for V and 2 bases for J; bases not matched to a gene: 1. CDR3 nucleotide sequence: TGCGCCAGCAGCTTGACAGGGGGCCCCTACGAGCAGTACTTC. Translation gives CASSLTGGPYEQYF.

A few counts support this clone. The genes are TRBV18 and TRBJ2-3, with D possibly matching TRBD1 (6 bases). V was cut by 1 base and J by 4 bases, with 12 bases left in between. The CDR3 is 15 residues long. From germline, CDR1 is KGHSH and CDR2 LQKENI. The CDR3 is CASSPRGGLADTQYF. The CDR3 coding sequence is TGTGCCAGCTCACCACGAGGGGGTTTAGCAGATACGCAGTATTTT.

This sequence joins TRBV4-2 and TRBJ2-5, with 15 positions matching TRBD2. The length of the CDR3 is 15 residues. V was clipped by 1 base and J by 7 bases; unmatched bases: 1. Germline assignment: CDR1 LGHNA and CDR2 YNFKEQ. The CDR3 DNA sequence: TGTGCCAGCAGCCAAGGGACTAGCGGGAGGGGGACCCAGTACTTC. Amino acids: CASSQGTSGRGTQYF.

The V call is TRBV14, the J call TRBJ2-1, with a possible D match to TRBD2 (7 bases). The V gene's germline CDR1 is SGHDN and CDR2 FVKESK. With 4 bases removed from V and 4 bases from J, the gap between germline ends came to 17 bases. There are 16 residues in the CDR3. The DNA for the CDR3 is TGTGCCAGCAGCCTTTTTTCGGAGGGGGGGTACAATGAGCAGTTCTTC. It codes for CASSLFSEGGYNEQFF.

The chain combines TRBV28 with TRBJ2-1, with D uncertain. This CDR3 contains 14 residues. The germline V gene encodes CDR1 MDHEN and CDR2 SYDVKM. V dropped 1 base and J dropped 8 bases, with 12 bases sitting between them. As DNA, the CDR3 is TGTGCCAGCAGTTTATCCCTACCGCGCCATGAGCAGTTCTTC. Translation: CASSLSLPRHEQFF.

In its sample, this clone was seen once. V and J are TRBV28 and TRBJ1-2, with TRBD1 as a possible D gene (6 bases). From germline, CDR1 is MDHEN and CDR2 SYDVKM. V was trimmed by 4 bases and J by 3 bases, leaving 15 bases between them. The CDR3 spans 15 residues. In nucleotides, the CDR3 is TGTGCCAGCAGTTCTGGGGGCAGGCTTGACTATGGCTACACCTTC. Protein sequence: CASSSGGRLDYGYTF.

The rearrangement joins TRBV27 to TRBJ2-2; D unclear. V lost 2 bases, J lost 6 bases, and 16 bases lay in between. This CDR3 has 16 residues. Per the germline V gene, CDR1 is MNHEY and CDR2 is SMNVEV (reference sequence). CDR3 protein: CASSLTFPPGAGELFF. For the CDR3, the DNA is TGTGCCAGCAGTTTAACTTTCCCTCCCGGTGCCGGGGAGCTGTTTTTT.

The genes are TRBV30 and TRBJ2-5, with TRBD2 as a possible D gene (6 bases). The ends were cut back, 5 bases at V and 4 bases at J, with 14 bases in the middle. The germline V gene encodes CDR1 GTSNPN and CDR2 SVGIG (reference sequence). The CDR3 spans 13 residues. The CDR3 here is CAWGYGGAETQYF. The DNA for the CDR3 is TGTGCCTGGGGCTACGGCGGGGCAGAGACCCAGTACTTC.

This clone was detected only a few times. The V gene is TRBV10-3, the J gene TRBJ2-3; 8 bases are shared with TRBD2. There are 15 residues in the CDR3. V trimming: 4 bases; J trimming: 4 bases; junction bases outside the gene matches: 7. Germline lookup yields CDR1 ENHRY and CDR2 SYGVKD. The CDR3 DNA follows: TGTGCCATCAGTGGGTTAGCGGGAACCGCAGATACGCAGTATTTT. It translates to CAISGLAGTADTQYF.

The V gene is TRBV5-6, the J gene TRBJ1-5; possibly TRBD1 for D (5 bases). CDR3 length: 17 residues. The V end lost 0 bases, the J end lost 4 bases, and 17 bases lay between the germline ends. CDR1 is SGHDT, CDR2 YYEEEE, per germline. The CDR3 bases are TGTGCCAGCAGCTTGGCCTTGGGGCGTCGAGGAAATCAGCCCCAGCATTTT. Protein sequence: CASSLALGRRGNQPQHF.

This chain links TRBV7-7 with TRBJ2-7; 7 bases fit TRBD1. The CDR3 runs to 13 residues. The ends lost 3 bases at V and 3 bases at J; junction bases unmatched: 2. Germline CDR1 reads SSHAT; CDR2 reads FNYEAQ (reference sequence). Here the CDR3 DNA reads TGTGCCAGCAGCTTGTCAGGGGGCTACGAGCAGTACTTC. Residues: CASSLSGGYEQYF.

The CDR3 DNA follows: TGTGCCAGCAGAGACAGCTATGGCTACACCTTC. This encodes CASRDSYGYTF. The chain has TRBV4-2 and TRBJ1-2, with D possibly being TRBD1 (5 bases). The CDR3 has 11 amino acids. CDR1 and CDR2 from the germline V gene are LGHNA and YNFKEQ. Trimming took 6 bases from V and 4 from J, leaving 6 bases between them.